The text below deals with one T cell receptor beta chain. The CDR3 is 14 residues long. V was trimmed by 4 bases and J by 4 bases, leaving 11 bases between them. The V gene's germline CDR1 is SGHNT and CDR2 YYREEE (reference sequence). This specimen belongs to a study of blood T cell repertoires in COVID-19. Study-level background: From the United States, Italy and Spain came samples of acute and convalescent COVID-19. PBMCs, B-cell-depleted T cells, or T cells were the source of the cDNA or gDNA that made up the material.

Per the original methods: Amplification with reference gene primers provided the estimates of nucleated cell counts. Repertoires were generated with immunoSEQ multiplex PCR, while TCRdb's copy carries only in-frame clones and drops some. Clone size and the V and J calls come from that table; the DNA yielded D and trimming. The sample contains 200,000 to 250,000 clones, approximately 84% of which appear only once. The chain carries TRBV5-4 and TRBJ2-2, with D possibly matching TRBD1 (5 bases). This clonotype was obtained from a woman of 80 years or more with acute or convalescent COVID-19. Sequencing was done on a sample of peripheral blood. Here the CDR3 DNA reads TGTGCCAGCAGCCGACAAGGGGTCACCGGGGAGCTGTTTTTT. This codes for CASSRQGVTGELFF.